The 27 T cell receptor beta chains presented below share a single source sample, sequenced in a study of T-cell reconstitution after alpha-beta-depleted transplantation in children. The library targeted TCRbeta and was prepared with unique molecular identifiers. TCRdb called the PCR reads again in MiXCR, with one record for every CDR3 protein. The sample carries fewer than 550,000 distinct CDR3 sequences, around 9.9% recorded once. The sequencing here drew on PBMCs from the stem cell graft donor, taken from the stem cell graft. The receptors stem from a human donor who donated a stem cell graft to a child with acute myeloid leukemia.

This clonotype was observed a handful of times. The chain links TRBV12-3 or TRBV12-4 to TRBJ1-3; D uncertain. The CDR3 length is 16 residues. The V gene lost 5 bases and the J gene lost 0 bases, with 14 bases spanning the gap. CDR3: CASSPPGEISGNTIYF. CDR3 nucleotide sequence: TGTGCCAGCAGTCCACCCGGGGAGATCTCTGGAAACACCATATATTTT.

The V and J genes are TRBV5-1 and TRBJ1-1, with a tentative D call TRBD1 (5 bases). CDR1 is SGHRS, CDR2 YFSETQ, per germline. Trimming stripped 3 bases from V and 0 bases from J, with 9 bases between. This CDR3 is built from 14 residues. The CDR3 DNA reads as TGCGCCAGCAGCTGGGGGAATTTGAACACTGAAGCTTTCTTT. Its translation is CASSWGNLNTEAFF.

This clonotype was counted between two and nine times. The chain couples TRBV4-3 to TRBJ2-7; no clear D. Trimming removed 1 base at V and 2 bases at J, with 15 bases between. This CDR3 has 16 residues. CDR1 is LGHNA and CDR2 is YSLEER in the germline V gene. The CDR3 nucleotides are TGCGCCAGCAGCCAAGGGAACTCAGACAAGACCTACGAGCAGTACTTC. It specifies CASSQGNSDKTYEQYF.

The chain recombines TRBV6-1 with TRBJ1-2; D is unresolved. This CDR3 comprises 13 residues. Germline assignment: CDR1 MNHNS and CDR2 SASEGT. Trimming took off 5 bases at V and 6 bases at J, with 13 bases between the two ends. The CDR3 loop is CASSPGGHHGYTF. The CDR3 DNA sequence: TGTGCCAGCAGTCCGGGCGGGCATCATGGCTACACCTTC.

CDR3 region: CASSTRPDRVPDTQYF. CDR3 bases: TGTGCCAGCAGTACAAGGCCGGACAGGGTCCCAGATACGCAGTATTTT. This chain links TRBV12-3 or TRBV12-4 with TRBJ2-3; 8 nucleotides agree with TRBD1. The CDR3 spans 16 residues. Trimming took 5 bases from V and 4 from J; bases not matched to a gene: 11.

CDR3 amino acids: CASSWGLAGAGELFF. CDR3 nucleotide sequence: TGTGCCAGCAGTTGGGGTCTAGCGGGGGCCGGGGAGCTGTTTTTT. The chain is built from TRBV6-5 and TRBJ2-2; 10 nucleotides match TRBD2. The V gene end was trimmed by 4 bases and the J gene end by 6 bases; junction bases not matched to a gene: 5. CDR3 size: 15 residues. Looked up from germline, CDR1 is MNHEY and CDR2 is SVGAGI.

Many counts were recorded for this clonotype. The V call is TRBV18, the J call TRBJ2-1; tentative D call: TRBD1 (6 bases). The V gene lost 6 bases and the J gene lost 8 bases, with 14 bases spanning the gap. Germline CDR1 and CDR2: KGHSH and LQKENI. This CDR3 has 13 amino acids. In DNA, the CDR3 is TGTGCCAGCTCCCCCAGGGGTAGCCATGAGCAGTTCTTC. Its protein product is CASSPRGSHEQFF.

This clonotype was counted at least ten times. The genes are TRBV9 and TRBJ2-1, with TRBD2 identical over 13 bases. V lost 4 bases and J lost 10; bases outside the gene matches: 11. Germline lookup yields CDR1 SGDLS and CDR2 YYNGEE. The CDR3 length is 16 residues. In DNA form, the CDR3 reads TGTGCCAGCAGCCCAAATCGACTAGCGGGGGGAATCGAGCAGTTCTTC. Translation gives CASSPNRLAGGIEQFF.

This clonotype was recorded at least ten times. The chain couples TRBV4-1 to TRBJ2-3, with 9 bases matching TRBD2. J lost 0 bases, V lost 4 bases, and 5 bases had no gene match. CDR1 and CDR2 from the germline V gene are MGHRA and YSYEKL. The CDR3 is made up of 16 amino acids. DNA of the CDR3: TGCGCCAGCAGCCGGAGCCTAGCGGGGAGCACAGATACGCAGTATTTT. Its protein product is CASSRSLAGSTDTQYF.

This clonotype was seen repeatedly, ten times or more. The chain uses TRBV20-1 and TRBJ2-1; 8 bases line up with TRBD1. CDR1 is DFQATT and CDR2 is SNEGSKA in the germline V gene (reference sequence). The CDR3 runs 14 residues. Trimming cost V 1 base and J 2 bases; bases outside gene matches: 1. CDR3 protein: CSARVDRAYNEQFF. The DNA of the CDR3 is TGCAGTGCTAGAGTGGACAGGGCCTACAATGAGCAGTTCTTC.

J is TRBJ2-3 and V is TRBV3-1, with TRBD2 matching over 7 bases. With V trimmed by 1 base and J by 5 bases, 0 bases remained unmatched. The CDR3 is 13 amino acids. Germline V lookup: CDR1 LGHDT, CDR2 YNNKEL (reference sequence). The chain's CDR3 is CASSQGGGDTQYF. Here the CDR3 DNA reads TGTGCCAGCAGCCAAGGCGGGGGAGATACGCAGTATTTT.

This clonotype was seen a few times. The chain recombines TRBV7-9 with TRBJ1-6, with D tentatively TRBD1 (6 bases). The CDR3 totals 16 residues. Germline values: CDR1 SEHNR, CDR2 FQNEAQ (reference sequence). V lost 5 bases and J 1 base, leaving 12 bases between the germline ends. This CDR3 reads CASSRRQGSYNSPLHF. The CDR3 DNA follows: TGTGCCAGCAGCCGCAGGCAGGGGTCCTATAATTCACCCCTCCACTTT.

This clonotype has just a few counts. The chain combines TRBV20-1 with TRBJ2-1; D possibly corresponds to TRBD2 (5 bases). V lost 0 bases, J lost 0 bases, and 9 bases lay in between. In germline, CDR1 is DFQATT, CDR2 SNEGSKA (reference sequence). The CDR3 sequence is 15 residues long. The DNA of the CDR3 is TGCAGTGCTAGAGATCCGGGATTCTCCTACAATGAGCAGTTCTTC. This codes for CSARDPGFSYNEQFF.

The V call is TRBV29-1, the J call TRBJ1-2; 12 nucleotides line up with TRBD1. V lost 6 bases to trimming and J lost 5 bases; unmatched junction nucleotides: 7. Germline lookup yields CDR1 SQVTM and CDR2 ANQGSEA. This CDR3 comprises 14 residues. The CDR3 loop reads CSVSGTGGGYGYTF. CDR3 DNA: TGCAGCGTGTCCGGGACAGGGGGCGGTTATGGCTACACCTTC.

This chain links TRBV6-4 with TRBJ2-2; 16 bases align to TRBD2. V trimming: 6 bases; J trimming: 1 base; junction bases outside the gene matches: 8. Germline V lookup: CDR1 MRHNA, CDR2 SNTAGT. This CDR3 spans 19 amino acids. The chain's CDR3 is CASRDRGTSGRENTGELFF. The CDR3 DNA is TGTGCCAGCAGGGACCGTGGGACTAGCGGGAGGGAGAACACCGGGGAGCTGTTTTTT.

This clonotype was recorded many times. V and J are TRBV20-1 and TRBJ2-2, with D hard to call. Deletions cut 1 base from V and 6 bases from J, with 12 bases between. This CDR3 has 14 residues. Germline V gene data show CDR1 as DFQATT and CDR2 as SNEGSKA (reference sequence). The CDR3 here is CSARAPLSPGELFF. CDR3 DNA sequence: TGCAGTGCTAGAGCCCCACTCTCGCCCGGGGAGCTGTTTTTT.

This sequence joins TRBV6-5 and TRBJ2-1, with 9 bases fitting TRBD2. Germline CDR1 reads MNHEY; CDR2 reads SVGAGI. The CDR3 is made up of 16 amino acids. V lost 7 bases to trimming and J lost 3 bases; unmatched junction nucleotides: 10. The CDR3: CASTEGASGDYNEQFF. The CDR3 bases are TGTGCCAGCACCGAGGGGGCTAGCGGGGACTACAATGAGCAGTTCTTC.

The chain combines TRBV29-1 with TRBJ1-1; D might be TRBD1 (5 bases). The CDR3 covers 11 residues. The germline gives CDR1 SQVTM, CDR2 ANQGSEA. V was clipped by 6 bases and J by 4 bases, with 9 bases between them. For the CDR3, the DNA is TGCAGCGTACCCGACAGCACTGAAGCTTTCTTT. Translated, it gives CSVPDSTEAFF.

This chain uses TRBV5-1 with TRBJ2-5, with TRBD1 as a possible D gene (6 bases). CDR1 SGHRS and CDR2 YFSETQ come from the germline V gene. The CDR3 covers 13 residues. Trimming removed 4 bases at V and 4 bases at J, with 11 bases between. The CDR3 loop is CASSADSIETQYF. The CDR3 nucleotides read TGCGCCAGCAGCGCGGACAGCATAGAGACCCAGTACTTC.

This clonotype has a handful of counts. The V and J genes are TRBV9 and TRBJ2-2, with D hard to call. The V gene lost 3 bases and the J gene lost 5 bases, with 14 bases spanning the gap. The germline CDR1 and CDR2 sequences are SGDLS and YYNGEE. This CDR3 contains 15 residues. The CDR3 DNA sequence: TGTGCCAGCAGCGGTTATAGATTCGGGACCGGGGAGCTGTTTTTT. Translation gives CASSGYRFGTGELFF.

This clonotype has a count of ten or more. V gene TRBV5-1 combines with J gene TRBJ2-1, with 12 nucleotides matching TRBD2. Germline V gene sequence: CDR1 SGHRS, CDR2 YFSETQ. The V segment lost 1 base and the J segment 8 bases; nucleotides outside the gene matches: 4. The CDR3 extends over 15 amino acids. CDR3 nucleotides: TGCGCCAGCAGCTTGTCCGGGACTAGCGGGCATGAGCAGTTCTTC. Protein product: CASSLSGTSGHEQFF. Variable domain in full (rest from reference TRBV5-1 and TRBJ2-1): KAGVTQTPRYLIKTRGQQVTLSCSPISGHRSVSWYQQTPGQGLQFLFEYFSETQRNKGNFPGRFSGRQFSNSRSEMNVSTLELGDSALYLCASSLSGTSGHEQFFGPGTRLTVL.

The rearrangement joins TRBV6-1 to TRBJ1-1; 12 bases are a match to TRBD1. Germline loops: CDR1 MNHNS, CDR2 SASEGT. CDR3 size: 15 residues. Unmatched junction bases numbered 5, after V lost 3 bases and J lost 6 bases. The CDR3 DNA reads TGTGCCAGCAGTGACCCGGGACAGGGGGCTGCTGAAGCTTTCTTT. Amino acid sequence: CASSDPGQGAAEAFF.

This sequence joins TRBV25-1 and TRBJ2-5; 8 bases map to TRBD1. V trimming: 3 bases; J trimming: 7 bases; junction bases outside the gene matches: 10. The CDR3 has 15 residues. Germline CDR1 reads MGHDK; CDR2 reads SYGVNS. The CDR3 is CASSERQGLGATQYF. As DNA, the CDR3 is TGTGCCAGCAGTGAGAGACAGGGGCTTGGTGCGACCCAGTACTTC.

This clonotype was seen more than once but under ten times. The rearrangement links TRBV27 to TRBJ2-1; TRBD2 aligns across 7 bases. V lost 3 bases, J lost 0 bases, and 11 bases stayed unmatched. CDR1 is MNHEY and CDR2 is SMNVEV in the germline V gene (reference sequence). This CDR3 contains 18 residues. The CDR3 loop is CASSLLSGNYYSYNEQFF. The CDR3 nucleotides are TGTGCCAGCAGTTTGTTAAGCGGGAATTACTACTCCTACAATGAGCAGTTCTTC.

The rearrangement joins TRBV24-1 to TRBJ1-2; tentative D call: TRBD1 (6 bases). This CDR3 has 14 residues. V was shortened by 7 bases and J by 5 bases, with 16 bases between the two germline ends. Germline CDR1 reads KGHDR; CDR2 reads SFDVKD. The CDR3 reads CATSSQGVAYGYTF. In DNA, the CDR3 is TGTGCCACCAGCTCACAGGGAGTTGCATATGGCTACACCTTC.

In this sample, this clonotype turned up a few times. This chain joins TRBV12-3 or TRBV12-4 and TRBJ2-6; D is unresolved. CDR3 length equals 15 residues. Trimming removed 3 bases at V and 1 base at J, with 7 bases between. The CDR3 coding sequence is TGTGCCAGCAGTTTCAGCCAGTCTGGGGCCAACGTCCTGACTTTC. Its translation: CASSFSQSGANVLTF.

The chain joins TRBV20-1 to TRBJ1-6, with 8 positions matching TRBD1. Germline V CDR1 and CDR2: DFQATT, SNEGSKA (reference sequence). The CDR3 runs 14 residues. After removal of 6 bases from V and 7 bases from J, the junction contained 8 bases not matched to a gene. CDR3 DNA sequence: TGCAGTGCCCCACGGACAGGGACCAATTCACCCCTCCACTTT. This codes for CSAPRTGTNSPLHF.